This T cell receptor (beta chain) was identified in a study of T cells in localized non-small cell lung cancer. General observations from the study: Longer overall survival accompanied higher blood T cell density.

Points on this clone: Its antigen is unidentified.

The protocol was immunoSEQ multiplex PCR, while the TCRdb copy is restricted to in-frame clones and leaves out a portion. Of some 140,000 clones in the sample, about 90% are singletons; the top ten hold approximately 1.5%. Germline V lookup: CDR1 MDHEN, CDR2 SYDVKM. Losses at the gene ends were 9 bases for V and 8 bases for J; bases not matched to a gene: 12. This CDR3 is built from 14 residues. This material consisted of peripheral blood, taken before any cancer treatment. The chain recombines TRBV28 with TRBJ2-3; the match to TRBD1 covers 9 bases. The source is a female donor over 55 with stage I lung adenocarcinoma. CDR3 nucleotide sequence: TGTGCCAGTTATTTGACAGGGGGTTCTGGTACGCAGTATTTT. Encoded protein: CASYLTGGSGTQYF.